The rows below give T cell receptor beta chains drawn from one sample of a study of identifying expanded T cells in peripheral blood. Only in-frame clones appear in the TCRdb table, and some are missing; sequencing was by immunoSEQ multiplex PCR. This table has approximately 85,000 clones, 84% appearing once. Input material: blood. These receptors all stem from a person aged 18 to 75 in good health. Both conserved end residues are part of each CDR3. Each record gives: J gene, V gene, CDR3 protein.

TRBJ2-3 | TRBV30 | CAWSEVVDTQYF
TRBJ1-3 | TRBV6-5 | CASNSGNTIYF
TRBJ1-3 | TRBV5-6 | CASSTRLMWNTGNTIYF
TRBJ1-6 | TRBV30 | CAWTQGARSPLHF
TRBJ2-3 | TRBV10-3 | CAISRDGVSTDTQYF
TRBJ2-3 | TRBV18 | CASSIGTSGPSTGAQYF
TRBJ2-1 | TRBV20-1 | CSARDVIEQFF
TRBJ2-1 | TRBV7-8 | CASSSSSVHEQFF
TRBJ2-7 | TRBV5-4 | CASSLRDRSSYEQYF
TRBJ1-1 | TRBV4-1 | CASSQTGGRMNTEAFF
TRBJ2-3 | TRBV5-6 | CASSPGFDTQYF
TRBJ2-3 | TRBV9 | CASSVGGPGTDTQYF
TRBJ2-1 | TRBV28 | CASSRGQSHEQFF
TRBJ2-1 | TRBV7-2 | CASSDGAARANEQFF
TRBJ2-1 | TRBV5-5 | CASSLSHSGAIDEQFF
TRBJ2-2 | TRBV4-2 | CASSQATSHTNTGELFF
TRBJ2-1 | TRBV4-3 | CASSQAGEAGYSNEQFF
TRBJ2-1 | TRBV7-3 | CASSFGTGPNEQFF
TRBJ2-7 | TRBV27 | CASSFGYEQYF
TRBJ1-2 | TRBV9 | CASSGRTYGYTF
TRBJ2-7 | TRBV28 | CASSLSRGNEQYF
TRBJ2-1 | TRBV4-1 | CASSQGLAGGGSYNEQFF
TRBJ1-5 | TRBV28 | CASSRVDDGNQPQHF
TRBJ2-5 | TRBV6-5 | CASTATPTGGETQYF
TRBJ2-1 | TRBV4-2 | CASSQDLWGLAGINEQFF
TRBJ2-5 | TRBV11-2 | CASRTGRNPQETQYF
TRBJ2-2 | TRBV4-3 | CASSQDNNREIGQLFF